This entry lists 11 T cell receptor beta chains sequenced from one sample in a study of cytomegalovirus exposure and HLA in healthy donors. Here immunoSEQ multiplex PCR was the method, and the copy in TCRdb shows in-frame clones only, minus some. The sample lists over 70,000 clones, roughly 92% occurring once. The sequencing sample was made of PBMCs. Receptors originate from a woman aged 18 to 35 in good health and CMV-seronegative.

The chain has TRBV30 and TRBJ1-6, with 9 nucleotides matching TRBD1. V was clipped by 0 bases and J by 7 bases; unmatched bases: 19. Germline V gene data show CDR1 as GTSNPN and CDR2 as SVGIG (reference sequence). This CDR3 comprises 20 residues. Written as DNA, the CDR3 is TGTGCCTGGAGTGTTACATTGGGGACAGGGTTATCGTCCGGGAATTCACCCCTCCACTTT. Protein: CAWSVTLGTGLSSGNSPLHF.

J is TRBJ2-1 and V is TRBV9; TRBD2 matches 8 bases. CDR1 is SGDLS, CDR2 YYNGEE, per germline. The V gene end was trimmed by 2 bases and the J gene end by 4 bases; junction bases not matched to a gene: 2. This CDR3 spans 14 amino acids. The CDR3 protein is CASSVASGYNEQFF. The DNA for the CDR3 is TGTGCCAGCAGCGTGGCTAGCGGGTACAATGAGCAGTTCTTC.

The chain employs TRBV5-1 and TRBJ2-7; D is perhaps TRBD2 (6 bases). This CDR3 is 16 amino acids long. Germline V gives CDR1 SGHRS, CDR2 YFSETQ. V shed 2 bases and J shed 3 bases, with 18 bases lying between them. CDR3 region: CASSLSAGSSNYEQYF. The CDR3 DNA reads TGCGCCAGCAGCTTATCGGCGGGGAGCTCGAACTACGAGCAGTACTTC.

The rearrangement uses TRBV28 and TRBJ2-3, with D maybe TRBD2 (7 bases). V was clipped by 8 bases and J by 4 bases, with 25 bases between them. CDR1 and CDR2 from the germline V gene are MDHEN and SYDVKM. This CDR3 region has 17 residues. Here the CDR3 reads CASGSQEGGRLADTQYF. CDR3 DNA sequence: TGTGCCAGCGGTTCCCAGGAGGGGGGGCGGTTGGCAGATACGCAGTATTTT.

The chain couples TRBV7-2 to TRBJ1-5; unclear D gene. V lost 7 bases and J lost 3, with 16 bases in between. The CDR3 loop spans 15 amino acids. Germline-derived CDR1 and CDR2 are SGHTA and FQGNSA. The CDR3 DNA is TGTGCCAGCACCGAAGCGGTGGGCTTCAATCAGCCCCAGCATTTT. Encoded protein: CASTEAVGFNQPQHF.

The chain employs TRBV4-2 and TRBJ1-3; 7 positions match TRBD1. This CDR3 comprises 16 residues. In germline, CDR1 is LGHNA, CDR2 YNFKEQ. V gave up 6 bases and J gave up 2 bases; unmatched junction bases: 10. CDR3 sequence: CASSYTAGGAGNTIYF. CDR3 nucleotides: TGTGCCAGCAGTTACACCGCAGGGGGTGCTGGAAACACCATATATTTT.

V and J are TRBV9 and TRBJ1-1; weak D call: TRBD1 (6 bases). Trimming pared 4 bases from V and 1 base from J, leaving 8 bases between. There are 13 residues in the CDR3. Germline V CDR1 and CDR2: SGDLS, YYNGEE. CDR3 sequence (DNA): TGTGCCAGCAGCCCGGGACAGAACACTGAAGCTTTCTTT. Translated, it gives CASSPGQNTEAFF. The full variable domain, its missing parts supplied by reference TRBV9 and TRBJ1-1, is DSGVTQTPKHLITATGQRVTLRCSPRSGDLSVYWYQQSLDQGLQFLIQYYNGEERAKGNILERFSAQQFPDLHSELNLSSLELGDSALYFCASSPGQNTEAFFGQGTRLTVV.

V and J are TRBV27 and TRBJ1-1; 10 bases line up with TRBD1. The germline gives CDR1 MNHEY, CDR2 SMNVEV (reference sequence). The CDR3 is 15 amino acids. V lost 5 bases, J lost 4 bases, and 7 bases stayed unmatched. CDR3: CASSPRTGGGTEAFF. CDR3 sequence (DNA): TGTGCCAGCAGTCCCCGGACAGGGGGGGGCACTGAAGCTTTCTTT.

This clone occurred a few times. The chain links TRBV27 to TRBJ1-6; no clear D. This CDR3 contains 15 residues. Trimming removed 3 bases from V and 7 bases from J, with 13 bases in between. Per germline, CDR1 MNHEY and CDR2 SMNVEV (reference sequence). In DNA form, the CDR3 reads TGTGCCAGCAGTTTTAATCCGCCCGGGAATTCACCCCTCCACTTT. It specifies CASSFNPPGNSPLHF.

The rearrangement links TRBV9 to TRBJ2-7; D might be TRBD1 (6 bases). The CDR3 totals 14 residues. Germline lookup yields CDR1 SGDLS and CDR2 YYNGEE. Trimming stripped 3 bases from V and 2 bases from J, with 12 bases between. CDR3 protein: CASSDGTNTYEQYF. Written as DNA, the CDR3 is TGTGCCAGCAGCGACGGGACAAATACCTACGAGCAGTACTTC.

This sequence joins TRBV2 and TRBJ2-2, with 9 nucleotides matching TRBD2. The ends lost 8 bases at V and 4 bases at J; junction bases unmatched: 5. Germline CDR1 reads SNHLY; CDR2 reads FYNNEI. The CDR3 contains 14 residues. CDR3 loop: CASSGTSPTGELFF. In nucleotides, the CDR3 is TGTGCCAGCTCCGGGACTAGCCCCACCGGGGAGCTGTTTTTT.